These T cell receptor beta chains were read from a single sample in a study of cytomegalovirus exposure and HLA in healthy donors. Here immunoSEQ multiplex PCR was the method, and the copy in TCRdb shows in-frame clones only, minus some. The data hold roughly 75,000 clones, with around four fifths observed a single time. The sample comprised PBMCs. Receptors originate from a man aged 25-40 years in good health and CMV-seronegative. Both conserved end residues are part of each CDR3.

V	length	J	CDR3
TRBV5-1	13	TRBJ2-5	CASYGGQQETQYF
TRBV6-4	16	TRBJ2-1	CASSVTSGGASDEQFF
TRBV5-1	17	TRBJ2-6	CASSPRRDSSGANVLTF
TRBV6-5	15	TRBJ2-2	CASSYSTANTGELFF
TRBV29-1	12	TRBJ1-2	CSARGEGQGYTF
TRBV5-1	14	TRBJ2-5	CASYETSVQETQYF
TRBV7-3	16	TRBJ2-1	CASSSYGQGALYEQFF
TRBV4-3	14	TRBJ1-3	CASSSQGPGNTIYF
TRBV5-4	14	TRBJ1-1	CASSFITENTEAFF
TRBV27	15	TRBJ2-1	CASSYAGGDYNEQFF
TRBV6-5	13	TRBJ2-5	CASRVDPVETQYF
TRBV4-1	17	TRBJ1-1	CASSPLDRKQGNTEAFF
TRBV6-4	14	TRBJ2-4	CASSQTGDRDIQYF
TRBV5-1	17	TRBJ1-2	CASSIPVPRDSNYGYTF
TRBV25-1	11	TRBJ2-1	CASSVGGLQFF
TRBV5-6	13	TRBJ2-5	CASSLGSTETQYF
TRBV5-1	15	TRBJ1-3	CASSVTGDSGNTIYF
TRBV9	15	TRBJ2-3	CASSVLAGVGDTQYF
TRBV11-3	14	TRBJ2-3	CASSFDRDTDTQYF
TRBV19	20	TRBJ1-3	CASSKRFGSVLGSSGNTIYF
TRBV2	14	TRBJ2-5	CASSGTGVQETQYF